The present T cell receptor (beta chain) was sequenced within a study of T cell responses to AZD1222 COVID-19 vaccine. At the level of the study: Timing groups of about 4 and about 12 weeks for second doses were pooled.

Concerning this clone itself: Its specificity is not known.

Profiled with immunoSEQ multiplex PCR; TCRdb holds only in-frame clones, not every one. Of under 150,000 clones detected, about nine tenths appear once; the ten largest clones hold roughly 3.1%. Regarding the study as a whole: With dominance at 160-218 and 743-854, vaccine-associated CD4 TCRs spanned spike. Donor demographics were predominantly white British with a female majority; clonal diversity may be underestimated. Spike-specific TCR breadth and depth rose after two AZD1222 doses.

This TCR was recovered from an adult in good health. Sequenced here: peripheral blood, sampled on day 0 of AZD1222 vaccination.

This chain's CDR3 is CASSQWTGTNTEAFF. DNA for the CDR3: TGTGCCAGCAGTCAGTGGACAGGGACGAACACTGAAGCTTTCTTT. The chain recombines TRBV6-2 or TRBV6-3 with TRBJ1-1, with 8 bases identical to TRBD1. From germline, CDR1 is MNHEY and CDR2 SVGEGT. Losses at the gene ends were 5 bases for V and 1 base for J; bases not matched to a gene: 6. There are 15 residues in the CDR3.